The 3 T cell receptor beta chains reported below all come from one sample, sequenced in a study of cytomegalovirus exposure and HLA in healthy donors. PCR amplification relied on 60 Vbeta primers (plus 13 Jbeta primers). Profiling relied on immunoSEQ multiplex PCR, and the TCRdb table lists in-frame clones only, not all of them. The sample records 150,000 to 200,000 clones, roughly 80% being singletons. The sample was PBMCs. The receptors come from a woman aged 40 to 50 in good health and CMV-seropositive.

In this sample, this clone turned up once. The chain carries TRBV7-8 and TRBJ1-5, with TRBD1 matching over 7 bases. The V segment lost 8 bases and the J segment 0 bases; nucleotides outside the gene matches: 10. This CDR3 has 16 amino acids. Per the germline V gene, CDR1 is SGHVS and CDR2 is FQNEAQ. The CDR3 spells CASRARGGDSNQPQHF. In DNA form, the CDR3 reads TGTGCCAGCCGAGCGAGAGGGGGCGATAGCAATCAGCCCCAGCATTTT.

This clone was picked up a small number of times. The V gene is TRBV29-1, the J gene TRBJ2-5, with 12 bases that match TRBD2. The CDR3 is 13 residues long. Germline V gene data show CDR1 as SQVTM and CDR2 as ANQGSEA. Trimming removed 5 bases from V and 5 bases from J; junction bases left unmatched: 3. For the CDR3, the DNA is TGCAGCGTTCCGGGACTAGCGGGCGAGACCCAGTACTTC. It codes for CSVPGLAGETQYF.

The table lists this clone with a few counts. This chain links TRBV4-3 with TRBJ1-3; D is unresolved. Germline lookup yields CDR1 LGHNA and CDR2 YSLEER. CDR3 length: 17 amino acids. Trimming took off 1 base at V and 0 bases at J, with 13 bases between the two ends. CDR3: CASSQGLRSHSGNTIYF. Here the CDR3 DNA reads TGCGCCAGCAGCCAAGGTTTGAGGAGTCACTCTGGAAACACCATATATTTT.